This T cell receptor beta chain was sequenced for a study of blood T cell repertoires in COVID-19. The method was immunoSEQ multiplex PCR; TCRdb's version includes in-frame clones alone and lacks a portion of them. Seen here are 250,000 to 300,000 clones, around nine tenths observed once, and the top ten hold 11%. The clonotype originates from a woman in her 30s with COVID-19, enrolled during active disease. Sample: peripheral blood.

CDR3 in DNA: TGTGCCAGCTCACCACTGCATTCTAGCGGGAGTAGCACCGGGGAGCTGTTTTTT. Its protein is CASSPLHSSGSSTGELFF. The genes are TRBV18 and TRBJ2-2, with TRBD2 matching 10 bases. The J segment lost 4 bases and the V segment lost 1 base, leaving 9 bases of the junction unmatched. Germline V gene lookup returns CDR1 KGHSH and CDR2 LQKENI. CDR3 length: 18 residues.